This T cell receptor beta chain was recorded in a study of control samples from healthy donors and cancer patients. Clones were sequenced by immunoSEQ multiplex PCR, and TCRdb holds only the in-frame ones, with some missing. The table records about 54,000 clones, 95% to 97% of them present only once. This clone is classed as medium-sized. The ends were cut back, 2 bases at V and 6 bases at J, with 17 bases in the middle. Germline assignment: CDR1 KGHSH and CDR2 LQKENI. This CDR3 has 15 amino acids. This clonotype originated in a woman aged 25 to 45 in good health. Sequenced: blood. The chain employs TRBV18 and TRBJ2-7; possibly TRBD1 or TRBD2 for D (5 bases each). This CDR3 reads CASSPSGGGRGEQYF. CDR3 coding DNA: TGTGCCAGCTCACCAAGTGGAGGTGGAAGGGGCGAGCAGTACTTC. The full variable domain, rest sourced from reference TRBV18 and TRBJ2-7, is NAGVMQNPRHLVRRRGQEARLRCSPMKGHSHVYWYRQLPEEGLKFMVYLQKENIIDESGMPKERFSAEFPKEGPSILRIQQVVRGDSAAYFCASSPSGGGRGEQYFGPGTRLTVT.